This section outlines one T cell receptor (beta chain) sequence together with its context. The antigen is unknown. Germline is not matched at one junction end, which may reflect a read error. This specimen belongs to a study of circulating tumor DNA in untreated peripheral T-cell lymphoma. General study findings and limits: In approximately 76% of patients, tumor-specific clonotypes were identified.

Before treatment, baseline tumor tissue was collected for sequencing. The repertoire was sequenced with immunoSEQ multiplex PCR; TCRdb's copy has only in-frame clones and lacks some. This repertoire shows more than 9,000 clones, about 80% found once; its top ten account for less than 40%. The material sequenced was tumor tissue. This receptor was taken from a human donor with peripheral T-cell lymphoma.

CDR3 sequence reads: CVSSRSMSEGFGYTF. The DNA for the CDR3 is TGTGTCAGCAGCCGTTCAATGTCTGAAGGGTTTGGCTACACCTTC. This chain links TRBV11-3 with TRBJ1-2; D remains ambiguous. This CDR3 region has 15 residues. Germline CDR1 is SGHNT and CDR2 is YENEEA.